These 17 T cell receptor beta chains were sequenced from one sample in a study of PD-L1 blockade in urothelial cancer. Repertoires were generated with immunoSEQ multiplex PCR, while TCRdb's copy carries only in-frame clones and drops some. The data show fewer than 65,000 clones, with 70% to 90% seen just once and about 14% held by the top ten. Indicated time point: pretreatment peripheral blood. The starting material was PBMCs, obtained around atezolizumab (anti-PD-L1) treatment. The receptors were gathered from a woman aged 60-75 years with urothelial cancer.

The rearrangement uses TRBV6-5 and TRBJ2-7; TRBD2 agrees at 10 bases. The J segment lost 2 bases and the V segment lost 6 bases, leaving 7 bases of the junction unmatched. Germline values: CDR1 MNHEY, CDR2 SVGAGI. This CDR3 comprises 15 residues. The CDR3 sequence is CASRGVAGGAYEQYF. In nucleotides, the CDR3 is TGTGCCAGCAGGGGGGTAGCGGGAGGAGCCTACGAGCAGTACTTC.

V gene TRBV10-3 combines with J gene TRBJ2-2; D is possibly TRBD2 (6 bases). Trimming shortened V by 6 bases and J by 0 bases, and 8 bases separated the two germline ends. CDR1 and CDR2 from the germline V gene are ENHRY and SYGVKD. This CDR3 is 14 amino acids long. This chain's CDR3 is CAIRLAANTGELFF. The CDR3 DNA reads TGTGCCATCAGACTAGCCGCGAACACCGGGGAGCTGTTTTTT.

The chain couples TRBV4-3 to TRBJ1-5; D gene ambiguous. Germline V gives CDR1 LGHNA, CDR2 YSLEER. The CDR3 has 15 residues. Deletions cut 2 bases from V and 0 bases from J, with 8 bases between. Written as DNA, the CDR3 is TGCGCCAGCAGCCAAAGTGACTATAGCAATCAGCCCCAGCATTTT. It encodes CASSQSDYSNQPQHF.

Remarks on this clone: A junction boundary mismatches the germline segment, possibly from a read error. This chain links TRBV9 with TRBJ1-1; 10 bases are a match to TRBD1. CDR1 and CDR2 from the germline V gene are SGDLS and YYNGEE. The CDR3 loop spans 14 amino acids. The DNA of the CDR3 is TGTGCCAGCAGCCCAAATATAGTGGGACAGGGGCTTCTATTT. It codes for CASSPNIVGQGLLF.

V usage is TRBV18 and J usage is TRBJ2-7, with 10 nucleotides matching TRBD2. CDR3 length: 16 amino acids. V dropped 2 bases and J dropped 3; count of bases not matched to a gene: 7. Germline lookup yields CDR1 KGHSH and CDR2 LQKENI. The CDR3 DNA is TGTGCCAGCTCACCAGGGCTAGCGGGAGCCGTCTACGAGCAGTACTTC. Amino acid sequence: CASSPGLAGAVYEQYF.

The V gene is TRBV7-7, the J gene TRBJ1-5; D is ambiguous. V was shortened by 1 base and J by 4 bases, with 11 bases between the two germline ends. CDR3 length equals 15 residues. Germline V gene sequence: CDR1 SSHAT, CDR2 FNYEAQ (reference sequence). The CDR3 DNA follows: TGTGCCAGCAGCTTAGGGGCGAGTGAGAATCAGCCCCAGCATTTT. It yields the protein CASSLGASENQPQHF.

V usage is TRBV5-4 and J usage is TRBJ2-3; 14 bases agree with TRBD2. The germline gives CDR1 SGHNT, CDR2 YYREEE (reference sequence). This CDR3 spans 16 amino acids. Trimming took 6 bases from V and 7 from J; bases not matched to a gene: 10. The CDR3 bases are TGTGCCAGCAAAGATGGGACTAGCGGGAGTTTCCATACGCAGTATTTT. It encodes CASKDGTSGSFHTQYF.

The chain carries TRBV7-9 and TRBJ2-1, with 13 positions matching TRBD2. Germline V CDR1 and CDR2: SEHNR, FQNEAQ (reference sequence). This CDR3 has 18 residues. J was trimmed by 8 bases and V by 6 bases; bases with no gene match: 16. The CDR3 DNA follows: TGTGCCAGCAGAGAAAACCCACTAGCGGGAGGGCAGTTGGATGAGCAGTTCTTC. Translated: CASRENPLAGGQLDEQFF.

The chain employs TRBV7-6 and TRBJ2-3; a possible D gene is TRBD2 (5 bases). Germline V gene data show CDR1 as SGHVS and CDR2 as FNYEAQ. Trimming left V 5 bases short and J 5 bases short, with 20 bases between. This CDR3 is built from 16 residues. CDR3 coding DNA: TGTGCCAGCAGCCTCCTAGCCCCGGACGCAGTAGATACGCAGTATTTT. Translating gives CASSLLAPDAVDTQYF.

The V call is TRBV5-1, the J call TRBJ1-2; D is ambiguous. The length of the CDR3 is 15 residues. V lost 0 bases, J lost 2 bases, and 11 bases lay in between. CDR1 and CDR2 from the germline V gene are SGHRS and YFSETQ. CDR3 in DNA: TGCGCCAGCAGCTTGGAAACTAACCTGAACTATGGCTACACCTTC. It yields the protein CASSLETNLNYGYTF.

The rearrangement uses TRBV18 and TRBJ2-2; 10 positions agree with TRBD1. With 1 base clipped from V and 3 bases from J, the junction kept 8 bases outside the gene matches. This CDR3 has 18 amino acids. Germline V gene sequence: CDR1 KGHSH, CDR2 LQKENI. The CDR3 nucleotides are TGTGCCAGCTCACCACGGGCGACAGGGGGCGTCGACACCGGGGAGCTGTTTTTT. Its translation: CASSPRATGGVDTGELFF.

The chain recombines TRBV28 with TRBJ1-1, with 9 bases fitting TRBD1. Trimming cost V 5 bases and J 11 bases; bases outside gene matches: 9. The CDR3 spans 13 residues. Germline V gives CDR1 MDHEN, CDR2 SYDVKM. CDR3 nucleotide sequence: TGTGCCAGCAGTCACCCGGGACAGGGTTCTGCTTTCTTT. Translation: CASSHPGQGSAFF.

The V gene is TRBV9, the J gene TRBJ1-4; 8 bases fit TRBD1. The V segment lost 1 base and the J segment 7 bases; nucleotides outside the gene matches: 6. CDR3 length equals 15 residues. Germline values: CDR1 SGDLS, CDR2 YYNGEE. The CDR3 region is CASSVTGTGVEKLFF. The CDR3 nucleotides read TGTGCCAGCAGCGTAACCGGGACAGGAGTTGAAAAACTGTTTTTT.

Only one count was recorded for this clone. The chain joins TRBV6-6 to TRBJ1-4; maybe TRBD1 (6 bases). This CDR3 comprises 16 residues. Trimming shortened V by 5 bases and J by 2 bases, and 15 bases separated the two germline ends. From germline, CDR1 is MNHNY and CDR2 SVGAGI (reference sequence). CDR3 sequence reads: CASSTSGVGTNEKLFF. In DNA form, the CDR3 reads TGTGCCAGCAGTACATCAGGGGTTGGGACTAATGAAAAACTGTTTTTT.

V is TRBV9 and J is TRBJ2-1; D not certain. Trimming removed 0 bases at V and 0 bases at J, with 10 bases between. Germline CDR1 reads SGDLS; CDR2 reads YYNGEE. The CDR3 is made up of 16 amino acids. CDR3 loop: CASSVGQASSYNEQFF. In nucleotides, the CDR3 is TGTGCCAGCAGCGTAGGGCAGGCGAGCTCCTACAATGAGCAGTTCTTC.

The genes are TRBV7-9 and TRBJ2-7, with TRBD1 identical over 7 bases. V gave up 5 bases and J gave up 0 bases; unmatched junction bases: 7. Germline CDR1 is SEHNR and CDR2 is FQNEAQ (reference sequence). This CDR3 is 15 amino acids long. DNA of the CDR3: TGTGCCAGCAGCCCCCCGGACAGGTTCTCCTACGAGCAGTACTTC. Amino acids: CASSPPDRFSYEQYF.

The CDR3 reads CASSLWPTTNEKLFF. DNA of the CDR3: TGCGCCAGCAGCTTGTGGCCAACAACTAATGAAAAACTGTTTTTT. This chain links TRBV5-1 with TRBJ1-4; D not certain. The CDR3 is 15 amino acids. CDR1 and CDR2 from the germline V gene are SGHRS and YFSETQ. V was clipped by 1 base and J by 0 bases, with 7 bases between them.